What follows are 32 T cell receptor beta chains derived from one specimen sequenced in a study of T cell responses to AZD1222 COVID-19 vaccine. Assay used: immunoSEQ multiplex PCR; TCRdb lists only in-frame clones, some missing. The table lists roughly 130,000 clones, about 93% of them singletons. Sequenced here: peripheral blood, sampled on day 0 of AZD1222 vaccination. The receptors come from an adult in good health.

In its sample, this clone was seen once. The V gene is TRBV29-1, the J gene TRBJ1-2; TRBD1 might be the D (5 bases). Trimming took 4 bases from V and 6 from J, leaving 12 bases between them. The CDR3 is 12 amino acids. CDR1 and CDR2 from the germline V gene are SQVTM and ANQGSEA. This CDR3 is CSVGQGVDGYTF. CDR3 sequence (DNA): TGCAGCGTTGGGCAGGGCGTCGATGGCTACACCTTC. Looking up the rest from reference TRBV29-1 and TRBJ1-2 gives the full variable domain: SAVISQKPSRDICQRGTSLTIQCQVDSQVTMMFWYRQQPGQSLTLIATANQGSEATYESGFVIDKFPISRPNLTFSTLTVSNMSPEDSSIYLCSVGQGVDGYTFGSGTRLTVV.

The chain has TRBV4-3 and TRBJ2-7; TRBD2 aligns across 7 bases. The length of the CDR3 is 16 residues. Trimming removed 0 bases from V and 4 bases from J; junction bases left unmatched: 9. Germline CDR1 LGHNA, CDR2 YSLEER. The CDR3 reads CASSQDQTSRTYEQYF. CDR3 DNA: TGCGCCAGCAGCCAAGATCAGACTAGCAGGACATACGAGCAGTACTTC.

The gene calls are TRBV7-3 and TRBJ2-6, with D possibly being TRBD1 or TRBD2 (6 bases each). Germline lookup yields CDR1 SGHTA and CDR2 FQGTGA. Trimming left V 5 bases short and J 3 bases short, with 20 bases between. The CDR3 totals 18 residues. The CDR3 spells CASSPNPRGRVGANVLTF. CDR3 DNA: TGTGCCAGCAGCCCGAACCCTCGGGGGCGGGTTGGGGCCAACGTCCTGACTTTC.

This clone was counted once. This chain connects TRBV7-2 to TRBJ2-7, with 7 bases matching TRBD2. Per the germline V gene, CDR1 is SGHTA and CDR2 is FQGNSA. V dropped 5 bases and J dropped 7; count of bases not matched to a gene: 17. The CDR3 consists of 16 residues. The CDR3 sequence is CASSPGGGTLLSEQYF. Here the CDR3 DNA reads TGTGCCAGCAGCCCTGGGGGAGGGACTCTTCTCTCTGAGCAGTACTTC.

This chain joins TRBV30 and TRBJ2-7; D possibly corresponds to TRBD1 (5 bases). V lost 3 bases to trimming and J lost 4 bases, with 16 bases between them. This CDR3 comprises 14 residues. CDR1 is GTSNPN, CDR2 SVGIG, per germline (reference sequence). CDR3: CAWRPAGARYEQYF. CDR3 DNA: TGTGCCTGGAGGCCTGCTGGGGCGCGGTACGAGCAGTACTTC.

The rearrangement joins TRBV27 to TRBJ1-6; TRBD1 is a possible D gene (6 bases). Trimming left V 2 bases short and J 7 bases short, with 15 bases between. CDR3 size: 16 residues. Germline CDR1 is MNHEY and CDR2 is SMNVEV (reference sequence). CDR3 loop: CASSLRGGMGNSPLHF. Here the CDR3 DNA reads TGTGCCAGCAGTTTAAGAGGGGGTATGGGGAATTCACCCCTCCACTTT.

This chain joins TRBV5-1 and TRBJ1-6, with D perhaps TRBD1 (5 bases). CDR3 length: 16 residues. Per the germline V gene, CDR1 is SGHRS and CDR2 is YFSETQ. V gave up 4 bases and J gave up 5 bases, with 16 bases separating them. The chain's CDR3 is CASSKGTARNNSPLHF. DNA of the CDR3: TGCGCCAGCAGCAAAGGGACCGCCCGCAATAATTCACCCCTCCACTTT.

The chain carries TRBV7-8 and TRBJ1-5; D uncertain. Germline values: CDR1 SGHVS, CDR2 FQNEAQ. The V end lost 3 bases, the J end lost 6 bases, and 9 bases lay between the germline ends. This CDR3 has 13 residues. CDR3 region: CASSFGIAQPQHF. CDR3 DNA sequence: TGTGCCAGCAGCTTTGGTATCGCTCAGCCCCAGCATTTT.

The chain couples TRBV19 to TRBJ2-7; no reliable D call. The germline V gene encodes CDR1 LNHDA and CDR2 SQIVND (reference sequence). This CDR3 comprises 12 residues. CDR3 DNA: TGTGATCTCCTGTCGGGCCATTACGAGCAGTACTTC. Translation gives CDLLSGHYEQYF.

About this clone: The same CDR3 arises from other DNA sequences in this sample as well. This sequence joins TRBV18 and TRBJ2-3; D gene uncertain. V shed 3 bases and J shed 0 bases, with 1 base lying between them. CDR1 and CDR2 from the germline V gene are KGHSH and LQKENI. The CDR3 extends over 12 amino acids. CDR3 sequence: CASSPSTDTQYF. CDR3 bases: TGTGCCAGCTCACCTAGCACAGATACGCAGTATTTT.

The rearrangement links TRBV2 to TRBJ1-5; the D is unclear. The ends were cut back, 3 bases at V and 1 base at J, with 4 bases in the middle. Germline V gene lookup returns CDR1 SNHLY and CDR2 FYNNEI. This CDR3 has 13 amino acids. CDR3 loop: CASSDQSNQPQHF. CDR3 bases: TGTGCCAGCAGTGATCAGAGCAATCAGCCCCAGCATTTT. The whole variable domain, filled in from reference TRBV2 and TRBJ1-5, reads EPEVTQTPSHQVTQMGQEVILRCVPISNHLYFYWYRQILGQKVEFLVSFYNNEISEKSEIFDDQFSVERPDGSNFTLKIRSTKLEDSAMYFCASSDQSNQPQHFGDGTRLSIL.

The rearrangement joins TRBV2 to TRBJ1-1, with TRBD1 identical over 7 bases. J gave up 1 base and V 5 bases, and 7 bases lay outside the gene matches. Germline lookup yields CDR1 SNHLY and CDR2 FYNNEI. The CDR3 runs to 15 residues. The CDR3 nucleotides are TGTGCCAGCAGTCCCAACAGGGGCAGGAACACTGAAGCTTTCTTT. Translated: CASSPNRGRNTEAFF.

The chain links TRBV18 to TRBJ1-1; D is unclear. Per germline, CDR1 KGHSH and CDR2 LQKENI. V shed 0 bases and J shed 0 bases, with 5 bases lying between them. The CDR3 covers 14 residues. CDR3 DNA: TGTGCCAGCTCACCACCTTCCCTGAACACTGAAGCTTTCTTT. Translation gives CASSPPSLNTEAFF.

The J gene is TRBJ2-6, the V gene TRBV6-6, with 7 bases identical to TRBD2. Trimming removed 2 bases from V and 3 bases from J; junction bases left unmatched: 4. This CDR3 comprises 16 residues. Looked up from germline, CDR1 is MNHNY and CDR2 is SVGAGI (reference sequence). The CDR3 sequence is CASSYLTGGGANVLTF. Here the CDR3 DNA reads TGTGCCAGCAGTTACCTGACGGGGGGTGGGGCCAACGTCCTGACTTTC.

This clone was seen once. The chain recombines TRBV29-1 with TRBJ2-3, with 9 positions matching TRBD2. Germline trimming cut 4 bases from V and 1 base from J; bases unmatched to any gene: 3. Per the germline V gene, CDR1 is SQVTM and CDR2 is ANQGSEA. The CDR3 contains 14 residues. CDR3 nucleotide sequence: TGCAGCGTTGGTCTAGCGGGGCGCACAGATACGCAGTATTTT. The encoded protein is CSVGLAGRTDTQYF.

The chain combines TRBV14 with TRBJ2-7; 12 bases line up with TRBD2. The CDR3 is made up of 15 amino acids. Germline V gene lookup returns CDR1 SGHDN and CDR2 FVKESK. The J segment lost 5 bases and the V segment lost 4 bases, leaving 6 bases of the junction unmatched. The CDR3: CASSPWTSGINEQYF. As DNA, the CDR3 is TGTGCCAGCAGCCCTTGGACTAGCGGGATCAACGAGCAGTACTTC.

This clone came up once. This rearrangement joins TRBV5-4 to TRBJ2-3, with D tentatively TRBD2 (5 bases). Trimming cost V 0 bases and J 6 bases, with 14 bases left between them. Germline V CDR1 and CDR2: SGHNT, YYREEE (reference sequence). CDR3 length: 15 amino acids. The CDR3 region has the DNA TGTGCCAGCAGCTTGGCCGGAGGACTTAGGGATACGCAGTATTTT. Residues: CASSLAGGLRDTQYF.

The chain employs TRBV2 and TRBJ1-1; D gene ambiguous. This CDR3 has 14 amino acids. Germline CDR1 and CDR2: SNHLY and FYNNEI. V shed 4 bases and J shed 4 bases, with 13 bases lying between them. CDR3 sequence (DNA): TGTGCCAGCAGTGGTCGGGTGTCGGGCACTGAAGCTTTCTTT. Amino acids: CASSGRVSGTEAFF.

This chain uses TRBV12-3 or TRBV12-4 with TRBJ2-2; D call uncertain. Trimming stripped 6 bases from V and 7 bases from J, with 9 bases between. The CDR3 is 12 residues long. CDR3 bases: TGTGCCAGCAGCCCCCTAAACGGGGAGCTGTTTTTT. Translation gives CASSPLNGELFF.

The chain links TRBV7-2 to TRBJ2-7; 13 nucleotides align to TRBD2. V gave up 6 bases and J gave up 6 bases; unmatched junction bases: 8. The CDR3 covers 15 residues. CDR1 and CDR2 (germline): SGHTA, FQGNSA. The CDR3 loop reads CASSFRTSGRSEQYF. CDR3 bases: TGTGCCAGCAGTTTTCGGACTAGCGGGAGATCCGAGCAGTACTTC.

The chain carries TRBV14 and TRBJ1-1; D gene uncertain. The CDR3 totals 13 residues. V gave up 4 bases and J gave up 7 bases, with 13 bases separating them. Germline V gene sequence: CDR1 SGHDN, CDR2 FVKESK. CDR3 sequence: CASSRRMDGEAFF. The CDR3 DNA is TGTGCCAGCAGCCGAAGGATGGACGGTGAAGCTTTCTTT.

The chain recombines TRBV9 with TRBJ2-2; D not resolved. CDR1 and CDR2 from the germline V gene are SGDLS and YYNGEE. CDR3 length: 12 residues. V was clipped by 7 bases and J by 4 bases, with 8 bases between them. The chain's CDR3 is CASAWGTGELFF. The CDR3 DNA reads TGTGCCAGCGCTTGGGGCACCGGGGAGCTGTTTTTT.

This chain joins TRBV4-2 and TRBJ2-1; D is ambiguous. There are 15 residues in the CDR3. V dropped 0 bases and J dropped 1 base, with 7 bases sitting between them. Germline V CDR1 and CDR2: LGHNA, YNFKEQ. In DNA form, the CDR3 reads TGTGCCAGCAGCCAAGATCTGGCTTCCTACAATGAGCAGTTCTTC. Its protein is CASSQDLASYNEQFF.

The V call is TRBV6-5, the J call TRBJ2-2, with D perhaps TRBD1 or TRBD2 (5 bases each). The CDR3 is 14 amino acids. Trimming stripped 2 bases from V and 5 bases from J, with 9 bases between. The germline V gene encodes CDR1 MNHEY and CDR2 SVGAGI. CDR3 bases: TGTGCCAGCAGTTACCAAGGGACGACCGGGGAGCTGTTTTTT. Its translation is CASSYQGTTGELFF.

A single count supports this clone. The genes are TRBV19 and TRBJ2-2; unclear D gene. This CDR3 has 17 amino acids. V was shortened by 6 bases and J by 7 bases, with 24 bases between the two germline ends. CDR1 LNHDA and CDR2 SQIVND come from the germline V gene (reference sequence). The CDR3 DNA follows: TGTGCCAGTAGCACTCCGGACGGGTTGAGTGTTAGCGGGGAGCTGTTTTTT. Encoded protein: CASSTPDGLSVSGELFF.

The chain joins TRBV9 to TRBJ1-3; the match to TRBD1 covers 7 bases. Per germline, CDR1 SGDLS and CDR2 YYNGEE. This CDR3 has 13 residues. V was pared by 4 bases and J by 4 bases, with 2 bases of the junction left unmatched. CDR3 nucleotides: TGTGCCAGCAGCCCCAGGGGGGGAAACACCATATATTTT. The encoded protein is CASSPRGGNTIYF. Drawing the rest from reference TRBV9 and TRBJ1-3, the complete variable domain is DSGVTQTPKHLITATGQRVTLRCSPRSGDLSVYWYQQSLDQGLQFLIQYYNGEERAKGNILERFSAQQFPDLHSELNLSSLELGDSALYFCASSPRGGNTIYFGEGSWLTVV.

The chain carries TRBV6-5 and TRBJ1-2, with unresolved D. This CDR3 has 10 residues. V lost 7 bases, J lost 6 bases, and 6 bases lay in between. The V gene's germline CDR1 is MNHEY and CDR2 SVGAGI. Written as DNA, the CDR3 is TGTGCCAGCAACGGGAATGGCTACACCTTC. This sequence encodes CASNGNGYTF.

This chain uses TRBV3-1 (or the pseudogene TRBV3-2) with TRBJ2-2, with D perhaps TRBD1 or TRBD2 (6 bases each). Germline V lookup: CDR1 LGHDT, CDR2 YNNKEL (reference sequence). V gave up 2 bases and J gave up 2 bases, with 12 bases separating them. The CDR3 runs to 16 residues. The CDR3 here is CASSQLGGINTGELFF. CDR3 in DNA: TGTGCCAGCAGCCAACTAGGGGGGATTAACACCGGGGAGCTGTTTTTT.

CDR3 DNA: TGTGCCAGTAGTATGATAGCGGGAGTAGTCTACAATGAGCAGTTCTTC. This translates into CASSMIAGVVYNEQFF. This chain links TRBV19 with TRBJ2-1; 9 bases agree with TRBD2. This CDR3 is built from 16 residues. Trimming removed 3 bases from V and 3 bases from J; junction bases left unmatched: 6. Looked up from germline, CDR1 is LNHDA and CDR2 is SQIVND (reference sequence).

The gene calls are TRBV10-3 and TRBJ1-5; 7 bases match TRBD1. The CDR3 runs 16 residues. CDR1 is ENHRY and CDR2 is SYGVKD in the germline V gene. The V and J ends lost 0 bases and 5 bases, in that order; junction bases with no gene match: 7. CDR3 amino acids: CAISESTGKEHQPQHF. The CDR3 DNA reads TGTGCCATCAGTGAGTCGACAGGGAAAGAGCATCAGCCCCAGCATTTT.

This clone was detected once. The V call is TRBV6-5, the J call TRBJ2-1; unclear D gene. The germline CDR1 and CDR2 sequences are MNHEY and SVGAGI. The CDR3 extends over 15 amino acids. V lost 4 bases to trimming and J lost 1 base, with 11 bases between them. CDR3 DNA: TGTGCCAGCAGTTTAATTTACTTGTCCTACAATGAGCAGTTCTTC. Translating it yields CASSLIYLSYNEQFF.

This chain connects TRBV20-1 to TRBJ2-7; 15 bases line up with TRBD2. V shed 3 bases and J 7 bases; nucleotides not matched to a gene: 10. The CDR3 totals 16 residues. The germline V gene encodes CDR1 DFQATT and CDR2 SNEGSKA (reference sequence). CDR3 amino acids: CSASDPRTSGRGEQYF. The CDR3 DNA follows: TGCAGTGCTAGTGATCCCCGGACTAGCGGGAGGGGTGAGCAGTACTTC.